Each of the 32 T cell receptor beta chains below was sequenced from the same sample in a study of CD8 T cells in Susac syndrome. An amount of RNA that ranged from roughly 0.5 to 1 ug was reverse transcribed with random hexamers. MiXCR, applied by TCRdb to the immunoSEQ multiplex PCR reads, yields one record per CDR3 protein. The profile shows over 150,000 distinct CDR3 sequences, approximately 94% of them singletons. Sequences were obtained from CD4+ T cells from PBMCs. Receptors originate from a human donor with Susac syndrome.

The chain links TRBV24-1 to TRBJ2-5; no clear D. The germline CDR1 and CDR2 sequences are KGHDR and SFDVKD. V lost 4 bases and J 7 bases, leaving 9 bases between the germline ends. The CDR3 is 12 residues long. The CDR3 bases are TGTGCCACCAGTGAGTCCGGCTGGACCCAGTACTTC. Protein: CATSESGWTQYF.

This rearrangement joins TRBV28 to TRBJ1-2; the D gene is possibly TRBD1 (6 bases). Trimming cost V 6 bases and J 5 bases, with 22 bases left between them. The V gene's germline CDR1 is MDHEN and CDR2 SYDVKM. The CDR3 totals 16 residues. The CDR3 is CASSPKGRGAGYGYTF. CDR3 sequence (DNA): TGTGCCAGCAGCCCCAAGGGGCGGGGGGCTGGGTATGGCTACACCTTC.

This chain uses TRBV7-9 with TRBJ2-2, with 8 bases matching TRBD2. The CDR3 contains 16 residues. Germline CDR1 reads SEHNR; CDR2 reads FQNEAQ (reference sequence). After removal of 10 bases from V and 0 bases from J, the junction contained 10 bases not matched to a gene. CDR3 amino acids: CAISSGGGANTGELFF. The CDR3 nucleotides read TGTGCCATTTCAAGCGGGGGAGGCGCGAACACCGGGGAGCTGTTTTTT.

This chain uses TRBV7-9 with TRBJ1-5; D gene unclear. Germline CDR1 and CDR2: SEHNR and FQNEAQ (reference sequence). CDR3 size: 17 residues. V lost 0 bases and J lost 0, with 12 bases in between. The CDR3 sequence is CASSLAHSDNSNQPQHF. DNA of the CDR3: TGTGCCAGCAGCTTAGCGCACAGCGACAATAGCAATCAGCCCCAGCATTTT. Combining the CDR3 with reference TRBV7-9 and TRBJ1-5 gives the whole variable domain DTGVSQNPRHKITKRGQNVTFRCDPISEHNRLYWYRQTLGQGPEFLTYFQNEAQLEKSRLLSDRFSAERPKGSFSTLEIQRTEQGDSAMYLCASSLAHSDNSNQPQHFGDGTRLSIL.

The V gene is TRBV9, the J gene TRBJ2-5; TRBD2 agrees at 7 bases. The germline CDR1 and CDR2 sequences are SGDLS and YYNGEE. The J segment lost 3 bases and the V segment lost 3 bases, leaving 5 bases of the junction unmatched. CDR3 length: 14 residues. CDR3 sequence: CASSDPGREETQYF. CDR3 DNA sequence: TGTGCCAGCAGCGATCCAGGGAGGGAAGAGACCCAGTACTTC. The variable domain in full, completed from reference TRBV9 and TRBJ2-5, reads DSGVTQTPKHLITATGQRVTLRCSPRSGDLSVYWYQQSLDQGLQFLIQYYNGEERAKGNILERFSAQQFPDLHSELNLSSLELGDSALYFCASSDPGREETQYFGPGTRLLVL.

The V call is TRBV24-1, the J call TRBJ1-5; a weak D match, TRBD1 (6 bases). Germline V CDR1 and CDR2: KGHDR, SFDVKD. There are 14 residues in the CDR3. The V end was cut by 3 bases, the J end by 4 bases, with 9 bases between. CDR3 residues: CATSDVGHNQPQHF. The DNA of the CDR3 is TGTGCCACCAGTGATGTGGGACATAATCAGCCCCAGCATTTT.

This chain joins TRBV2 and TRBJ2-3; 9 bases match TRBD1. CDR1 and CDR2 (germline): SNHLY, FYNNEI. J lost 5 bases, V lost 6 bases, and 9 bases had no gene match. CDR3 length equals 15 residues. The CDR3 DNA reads TGTGCCAGCAGGGAGACAGGGGGAATGAAAGATACGCAGTATTTT. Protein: CASRETGGMKDTQYF.

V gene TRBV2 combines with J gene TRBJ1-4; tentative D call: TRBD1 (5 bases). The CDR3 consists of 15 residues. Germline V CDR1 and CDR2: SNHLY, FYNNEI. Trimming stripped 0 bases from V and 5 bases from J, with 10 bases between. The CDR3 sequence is CASSEARTRNEKLFF. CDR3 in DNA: TGTGCCAGCAGTGAAGCGCGGACAAGGAATGAAAAACTGTTTTTT.

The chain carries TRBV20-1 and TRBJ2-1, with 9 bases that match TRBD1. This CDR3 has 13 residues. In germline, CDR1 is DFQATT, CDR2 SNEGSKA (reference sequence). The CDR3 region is CSESGQGYNEQFF. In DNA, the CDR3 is TGCAGCGAATCCGGACAGGGGTACAATGAGCAGTTCTTC.

The CDR3 DNA follows: TGTGCCAGCAGCCGCCGGACGGCAACTAATGAAAAACTGTTTTTT. Amino acids: CASSRRTATNEKLFF. The genes are TRBV16 and TRBJ1-4; D remains ambiguous. Trimming stripped 4 bases from V and 0 bases from J, with 9 bases between. The CDR3 consists of 15 residues. Germline lookup yields CDR1 KGHSY and CDR2 FQNENV.

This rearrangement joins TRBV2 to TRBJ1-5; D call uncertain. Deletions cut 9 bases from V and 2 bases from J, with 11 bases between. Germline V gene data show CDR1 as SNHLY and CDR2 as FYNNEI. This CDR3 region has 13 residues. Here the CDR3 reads CASSHDGNQPQHF. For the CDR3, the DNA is TGTGCCAGTAGCCACGACGGCAATCAGCCCCAGCATTTT. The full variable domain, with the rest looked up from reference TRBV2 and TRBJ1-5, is EPEVTQTPSHQVTQMGQEVILRCVPISNHLYFYWYRQILGQKVEFLVSFYNNEISEKSEIFDDQFSVERPDGSNFTLKIRSTKLEDSAMYFCASSHDGNQPQHFGDGTRLSIL.

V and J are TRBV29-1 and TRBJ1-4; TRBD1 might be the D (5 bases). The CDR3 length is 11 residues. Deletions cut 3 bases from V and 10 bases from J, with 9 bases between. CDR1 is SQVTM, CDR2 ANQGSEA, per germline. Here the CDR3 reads CSVDQGGKLFF. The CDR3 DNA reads TGCAGCGTTGACCAGGGCGGAAAACTGTTTTTT.

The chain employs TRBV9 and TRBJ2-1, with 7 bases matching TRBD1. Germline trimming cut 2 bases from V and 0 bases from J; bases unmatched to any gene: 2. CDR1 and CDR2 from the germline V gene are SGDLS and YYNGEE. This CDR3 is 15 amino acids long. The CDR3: CASSVGQVSYNEQFF. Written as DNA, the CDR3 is TGTGCCAGCAGCGTCGGACAGGTCTCCTACAATGAGCAGTTCTTC.

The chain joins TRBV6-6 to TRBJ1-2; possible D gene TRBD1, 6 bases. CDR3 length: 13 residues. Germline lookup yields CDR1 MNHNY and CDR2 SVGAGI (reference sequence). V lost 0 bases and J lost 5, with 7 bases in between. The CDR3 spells CASSYSRGYGYTF. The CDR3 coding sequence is TGTGCCAGCAGTTACTCGAGGGGGTATGGCTACACCTTC.

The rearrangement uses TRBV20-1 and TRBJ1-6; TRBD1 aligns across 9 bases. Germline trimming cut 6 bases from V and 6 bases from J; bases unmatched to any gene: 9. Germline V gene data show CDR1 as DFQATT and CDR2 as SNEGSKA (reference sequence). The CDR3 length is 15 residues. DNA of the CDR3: TGCAGTGCCCTATCGACAGGGGGGGGTAATTCACCCCTCCACTTT. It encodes CSALSTGGGNSPLHF.

CDR3 nucleotide sequence: TGCGCCAGCAGTTCGACAGGCGGGACAGTAGGGAATGAGCAGTTCTTC. Residues: CASSSTGGTVGNEQFF. The rearrangement links TRBV5-1 to TRBJ2-1, with D perhaps TRBD1 (7 bases). CDR3 length: 16 amino acids. CDR1 is SGHRS, CDR2 YFSETQ, per germline. Trimming left V 5 bases short and J 7 bases short, with 22 bases between.

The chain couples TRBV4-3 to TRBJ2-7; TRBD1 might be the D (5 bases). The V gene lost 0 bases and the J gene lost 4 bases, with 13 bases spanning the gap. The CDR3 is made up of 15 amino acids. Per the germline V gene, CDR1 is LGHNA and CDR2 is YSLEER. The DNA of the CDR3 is TGCGCCAGCAGCCAAGACGTAGCAGGGTATTACGAGCAGTACGTC. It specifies CASSQDVAGYYEQYV.

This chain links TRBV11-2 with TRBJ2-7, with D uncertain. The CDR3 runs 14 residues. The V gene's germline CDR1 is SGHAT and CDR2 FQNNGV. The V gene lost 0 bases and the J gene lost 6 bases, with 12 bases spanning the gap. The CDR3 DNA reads TGTGCCAGCAGCTTAGATCGAAACAGTGCCGAGCAGTACTTC. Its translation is CASSLDRNSAEQYF. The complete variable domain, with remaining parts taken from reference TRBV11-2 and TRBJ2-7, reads EAGVAQSPRYKIIEKRQSVAFWCNPISGHATLYWYQQILGQGPKLLIQFQNNGVVDDSQLPKDRFSAERLKGVDSTLKIQPAKLEDSAVYLCASSLDRNSAEQYFGPGTRLTVT.

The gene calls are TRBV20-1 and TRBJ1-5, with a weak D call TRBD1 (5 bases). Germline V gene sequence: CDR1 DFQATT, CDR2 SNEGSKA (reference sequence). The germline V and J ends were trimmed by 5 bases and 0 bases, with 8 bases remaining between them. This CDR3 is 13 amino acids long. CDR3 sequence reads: CSAADTSNQPQHF. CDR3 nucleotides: TGCAGTGCTGCGGACACTAGCAATCAGCCCCAGCATTTT.

In nucleotides, the CDR3 is TGCAGTGCTAGAACTAGCGTGGAGACCCAGTACTTC. Residues: CSARTSVETQYF. This rearrangement joins TRBV20-1 to TRBJ2-5; 7 positions match TRBD2. Trimming removed 2 bases from V and 5 bases from J; junction bases left unmatched: 2. The germline gives CDR1 DFQATT, CDR2 SNEGSKA (reference sequence). The CDR3 extends over 12 amino acids.

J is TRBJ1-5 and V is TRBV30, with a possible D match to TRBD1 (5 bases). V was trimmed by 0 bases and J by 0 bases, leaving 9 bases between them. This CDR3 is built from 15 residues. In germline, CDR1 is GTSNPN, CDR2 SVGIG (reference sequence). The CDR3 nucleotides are TGTGCCTGGAGTGTCGGGGGAAATAGCAATCAGCCCCAGCATTTT. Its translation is CAWSVGGNSNQPQHF.

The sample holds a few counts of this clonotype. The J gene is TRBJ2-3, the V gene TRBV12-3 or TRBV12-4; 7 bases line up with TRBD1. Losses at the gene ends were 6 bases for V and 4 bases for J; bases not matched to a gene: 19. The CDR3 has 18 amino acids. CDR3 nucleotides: TGTGCCAGCAGCCGGACGAACAGGGACAGAGCGGAGGCAGATACGCAGTATTTT. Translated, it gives CASSRTNRDRAEADTQYF.

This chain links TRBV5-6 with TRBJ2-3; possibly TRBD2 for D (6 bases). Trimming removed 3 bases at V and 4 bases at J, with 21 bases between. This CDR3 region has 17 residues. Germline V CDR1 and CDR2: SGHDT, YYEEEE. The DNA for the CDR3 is TGTGCCAGCAGCTCTCGTCGGCGCCTAGCGTTCCCAGATACGCAGTATTTT. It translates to CASSSRRRLAFPDTQYF.

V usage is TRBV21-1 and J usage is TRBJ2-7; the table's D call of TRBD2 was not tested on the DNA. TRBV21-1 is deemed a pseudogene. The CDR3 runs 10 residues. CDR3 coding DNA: TGTGCCACGCCACTAGGGGAGCAGTACGTC. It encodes CATPLGEQYV.

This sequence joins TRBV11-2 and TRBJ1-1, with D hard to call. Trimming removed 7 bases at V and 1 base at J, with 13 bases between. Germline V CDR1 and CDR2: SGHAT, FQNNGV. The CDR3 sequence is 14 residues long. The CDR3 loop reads CASKSGWGNTEAFF. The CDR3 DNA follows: TGTGCCAGCAAATCAGGTTGGGGGAACACTGAAGCTTTCTTT.

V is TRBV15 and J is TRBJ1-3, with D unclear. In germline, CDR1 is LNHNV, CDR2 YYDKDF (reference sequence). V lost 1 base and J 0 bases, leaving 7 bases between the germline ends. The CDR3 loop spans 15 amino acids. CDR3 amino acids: CATSRAAFSGNTIYF. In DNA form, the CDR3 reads TGTGCCACCAGCAGAGCGGCCTTCTCTGGAAACACCATATATTTT.

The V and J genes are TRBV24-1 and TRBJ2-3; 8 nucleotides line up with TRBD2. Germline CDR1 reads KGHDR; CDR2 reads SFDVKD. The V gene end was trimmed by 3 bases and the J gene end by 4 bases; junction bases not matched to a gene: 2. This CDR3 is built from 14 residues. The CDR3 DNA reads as TGTGCCACCAGTGATACTAGCGGACCAGATACGCAGTATTTT. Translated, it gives CATSDTSGPDTQYF.

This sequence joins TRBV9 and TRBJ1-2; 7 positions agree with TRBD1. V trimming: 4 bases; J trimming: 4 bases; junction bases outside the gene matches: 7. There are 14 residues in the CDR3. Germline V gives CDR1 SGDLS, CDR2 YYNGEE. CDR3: CASSTRTGIYGYTF. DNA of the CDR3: TGTGCCAGCAGCACGAGGACAGGAATCTATGGCTACACCTTC.

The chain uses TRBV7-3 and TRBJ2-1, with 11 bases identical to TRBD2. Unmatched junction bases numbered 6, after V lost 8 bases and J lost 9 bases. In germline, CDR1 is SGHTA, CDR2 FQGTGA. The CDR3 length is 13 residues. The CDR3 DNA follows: TGTGCCAGCCGACTAGCGGGATCGGGTGAGCAGTTCTTC. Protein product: CASRLAGSGEQFF.

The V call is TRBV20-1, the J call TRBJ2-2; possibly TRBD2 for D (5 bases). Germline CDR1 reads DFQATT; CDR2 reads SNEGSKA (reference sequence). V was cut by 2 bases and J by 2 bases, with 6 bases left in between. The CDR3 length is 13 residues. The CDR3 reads CSARLANTGELFF. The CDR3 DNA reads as TGCAGTGCTAGACTAGCAAACACCGGGGAGCTGTTTTTT.

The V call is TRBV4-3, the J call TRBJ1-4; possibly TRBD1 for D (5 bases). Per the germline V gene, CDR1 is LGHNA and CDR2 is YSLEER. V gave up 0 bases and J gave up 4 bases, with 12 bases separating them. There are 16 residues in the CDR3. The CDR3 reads CASSQDLAGNNEKLFF. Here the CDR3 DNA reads TGCGCCAGCAGCCAAGATCTTGCAGGGAATAATGAAAAACTGTTTTTT.

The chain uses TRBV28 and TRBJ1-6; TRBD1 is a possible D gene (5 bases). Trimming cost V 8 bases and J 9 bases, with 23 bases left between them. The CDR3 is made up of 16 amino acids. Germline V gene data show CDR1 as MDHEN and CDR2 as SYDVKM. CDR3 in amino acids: CASEEGPGEGVSPLHF. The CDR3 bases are TGTGCCAGCGAGGAGGGACCGGGAGAAGGGGTTTCACCCCTCCACTTT.